This is a list of T cell receptor beta chains from one sample in a study of HIV-infected patients and healthy controls. TCRdb re-called the 5' RACE reads through MiXCR, storing one row per CDR3 protein. There are over 55,000 distinct CDR3 sequences in the sample; roughly 16% occur only once, and under 6.5% lies in the top ten. The sequencing sample was made of CD4+ T cells from blood. These TCRs come from a human donor in good health. CDR3s include the opening cysteine and the closing phenylalanine or tryptophan. The D gene is left open where the match is weak. Some rows have no size entry. The others give once, few or many, or a class for an expanded clone.

d_gene,v_gene,j_gene,abundance,CDR3aa,CDR3nt
.,TRBV19,TRBJ2-5,.,CASGVLSGRDQETQYF,TGTGCCAGTGGCGTTCTATCCGGCAGGGACCAAGAGACCCAGTACTTC
.,TRBV10-3,TRBJ1-1,.,CAISGHTEAFF,TGTGCCATCAGTGGACACACTGAAGCTTTCTTT
.,TRBV7-8,TRBJ2-5,few,CASSLVETQYF,TGTGCCAGCAGCTTAGTGGAGACCCAGTACTTC
TRBD1,TRBV6-2/TRBV6-3,TRBJ1-5,many,CASRSGQGGVANQPQHF,TGTGCCAGCAGAAGCGGACAGGGCGGGGTCGCCAATCAGCCCCAGCATTTT
TRBD2,TRBV20-1,TRBJ2-7,.,CSLLSGGVTYEQYF,TGCAGTTTACTTAGCGGGGGAGTAACCTACGAGCAGTACTTC
.,TRBV11-2,TRBJ2-1,many,CASSSTSTHKFF,TGTGCCAGCAGCTCCACTAGCACTCACAAGTTCTTC
TRBD2,TRBV29-1,TRBJ2-3,many,CSVRRGDTTDTQYF,TGCAGCGTTAGGCGGGGGGATACCACAGATACGCAGTATTTT
TRBD1,TRBV6-2/TRBV6-3,TRBJ1-5,.,CASSTRDSLNQPQHF,TGTGCCAGCAGTACCCGGGACAGTCTCAATCAGCCCCAGCATTTT
TRBD1,TRBV18,TRBJ1-4,few,CASSPGTGSRKLFF,TGTGCCAGCTCACCCGGGACAGGTTCAAGAAAACTGTTTTTT
.,TRBV19,TRBJ2-4,.,CASSVHGIGNIQYF,TGTGCCAGTAGTGTCCACGGGATAGGAAACATTCAGTACTTC
.,TRBV7-2,TRBJ2-5,many,CASRNTGSQETQYF,TGTGCCAGCAGAAATACCGGGAGCCAAGAGACCCAGTACTTC
.,TRBV5-1,TRBJ1-2,.,CASSFPPNYGYTF,TGCGCCAGCAGCTTCCCACCTAACTATGGCTACACCTTC
.,TRBV28,TRBJ2-7,.,CASSPPPSGFYEQYF,TGTGCCAGCAGTCCACCACCCTCCGGATTCTACGAGCAGTACTTC
.,TRBV4-2,TRBJ2-1,few,CASSQAGGTYNEQFF,TGTGCCAGCAGCCAAGCCGGCGGGACCTACAATGAGCAGTTCTTC
TRBD2,TRBV3-1,TRBJ2-7,.,CASSQAYGGNYEQYF,TGTGCCAGCAGCCAAGCCTACGGGGGGAACTACGAGCAGTACTTC
.,TRBV14,TRBJ1-4,few,CASSPEWGHEKLFF,TGTGCCAGCAGCCCCGAATGGGGTCATGAAAAACTGTTTTTT
.,TRBV20-1,TRBJ1-3,.,CSAPRGNTIYF,TGCAGTGCTCCCCGTGGAAACACCATATATTTT
TRBD1,TRBV7-2,TRBJ2-7,many,CASSRDRGYEQYF,TGTGCCAGCAGCCGGGACAGGGGATACGAGCAGTACTTC
.,TRBV28,TRBJ1-5,many,CASIMDRVGQPQHF,TGTGCCAGCATCATGGACAGAGTTGGTCAGCCCCAGCATTTT
.,TRBV11-3,TRBJ2-1,many,CASSLTGLEQFF,TGTGCCAGCAGCTTAACGGGGCTTGAGCAGTTCTTC
.,TRBV19,TRBJ2-3,.,CASSISNVGGPATQYF,TGTGCCAGTAGTATAAGTAATGTGGGAGGACCAGCAACGCAGTATTTT
.,TRBV7-2,TRBJ1-1,many,CASSLWAGRGINTEAFF,TGTGCCAGCAGCTTATGGGCAGGGCGGGGGATTAACACTGAAGCTTTCTTT
TRBD1,TRBV12-3/TRBV12-4,TRBJ2-7,.,CASRRQGAVNEQYF,TGTGCCAGCAGACGACAGGGGGCGGTCAACGAGCAGTACTTC
.,TRBV18,TRBJ1-5,many,CASSPAGYQPQHF,TGTGCCAGCTCACCAGCAGGCTATCAGCCCCAGCATTTT